The sequence of this TCR beta chain was determined in a study of human T cells and chemical hapten exposure. Study conclusions and caveats: Relative to controls, expanded TCRs formed significantly more large CDR3 similarity clusters. The study found that DPC sensitization did not change TCRs above 1 in 1000 frequency.

Trimming removed 4 bases at V and 2 bases at J, with 11 bases between. The CDR3 runs to 14 residues. Germline V CDR1 and CDR2: SGHRS, YFSETQ. Regarding time point: patch test 2, 6 weeks after DPC sensitization. Treatment of the sample: therapeutic diphenylcyclopropenone sensitization with weekly scalp DPC. Unfractionated whole blood was the source from which total RNA was extracted. For this clonotype: The antigen remains undetermined.

Via MiXCR, TCRdb re-called the RACE reads, giving one row per CDR3 protein. The sample includes tens of thousands of distinct CDR3 sequences, over 6.5% seen only once; the top ten take around 3.5%. J is TRBJ2-3 and V is TRBV5-1; D is undetermined. The starting material was whole blood, obtained in connection with sensitization to the hapten diphenylcyclopropenone (DPC). The clonotype comes from a woman between 45 and 65 years old with alopecia areata. Some clones in this sample may be carry-over from other donors' samples. CDR3 loop: CASSPRSATDTQYF. The CDR3 region has the DNA TGCGCCAGCAGCCCGCGGTCAGCCACAGATACGCAGTATTTT. The entire variable domain, with the rest obtained from reference TRBV5-1 and TRBJ2-3, is as follows: KAGVTQTPRYLIKTRGQQVTLSCSPISGHRSVSWYQQTPGQGLQFLFEYFSETQRNKGNFPGRFSGRQFSNSRSEMNVSTLELGDSALYLCASSPRSATDTQYFGPGTRLTVL.